This T cell receptor beta chain was sequenced in a study of cytomegalovirus exposure and HLA in healthy donors. Broader study findings: V segments that were indistinguishable, TRBV6-2 and TRBV6-3 among them, were omitted from analysis.

The CDR3 runs 16 residues. V lost 5 bases and J lost 0, with 15 bases in between. The germline V gene has CDR1 MNHEY and CDR2 SMNVEV (reference sequence). Primers: 60 Vbeta forward and 13 Jbeta reverse. Profiled with immunoSEQ multiplex PCR; TCRdb holds only in-frame clones, not every one. The sample yields 120,000 to 150,000 clones, approximately 82% seen once. Worth noting for this clone: The antigen is not known.

Sequenced material: PBMCs. The gene calls are TRBV27 and TRBJ2-3, with a weak D call TRBD2 (6 bases). This TCR was sampled from a woman between 40 and 55 years old in good health and CMV-seronegative. CDR3 nucleotide sequence: TGTGCCAGCAGTCTTTTAGGAGGGACTAGCACAGATACGCAGTATTTT. This encodes CASSLLGGTSTDTQYF.